The 25 T cell receptor beta chains below were found in one sample sequenced in a study of blood T cell repertoires in COVID-19. Only in-frame clones appear in the TCRdb table, and some are missing; sequencing was by immunoSEQ multiplex PCR. This sample carries some 150,000 clones, just under 90% of them seen once, and the ten largest clones take roughly 3.3%. The specimen sequenced was peripheral blood. The receptors stem from a man aged 18 to 29 with active or convalescent COVID-19.

The rearrangement uses TRBV27 and TRBJ1-4; D may be TRBD1 (6 bases). V was trimmed by 8 bases and J by 11 bases, leaving 18 bases between them. The germline V gene encodes CDR1 MNHEY and CDR2 SMNVEV (reference sequence). This CDR3 comprises 13 residues. The CDR3 sequence: CASAGTRGGKLFF. The CDR3 bases are TGTGCCAGCGCCGGGACAAGGGGTGGGAAACTGTTTTTT.

As concerns this clone: One junction end disagrees with the germline gene, perhaps due to a read error. The chain employs TRBV5-4 and TRBJ1-6, with D unclear. CDR1 is SGHNT, CDR2 YYREEE, per germline (reference sequence). This CDR3 region has 15 residues. This chain's CDR3 is CASSRDLSHNSPLHF. CDR3 nucleotides: TGTGCCAGCAGCCGGGATCTCTCCCATAATTCACCCCTCCACTTT. Filled out from reference TRBV5-4 and TRBJ1-6, the complete variable domain reads ETGVTQSPTHLIKTRGQQVTLRCSSQSGHNTVSWYQQALGQGPQFIFQYYREEENGRGNFPPRFSGLQFPNYSSELNVNALELDDSALYLCASSRDLSHNSPLHFGNGTRLTVT.

A single count supports this clone. DNA of the CDR3: TGCGCCAGCAGCGCGGGCCTTCACACTGAAGCTTTCTTT. This sequence encodes CASSAGLHTEAFF. The chain recombines TRBV10-2 with TRBJ1-1; D gene ambiguous. The CDR3 extends over 13 amino acids. V gave up 6 bases and J gave up 3 bases, with 11 bases separating them. The germline CDR1 and CDR2 sequences are WSHSY and SAAADI.

V is TRBV5-6 and J is TRBJ2-3, with D tentatively TRBD1 (6 bases). Trimming removed 4 bases from V and 5 bases from J, with 26 bases in between. CDR3 length equals 18 residues. Per germline, CDR1 SGHDT and CDR2 YYEEEE. CDR3 protein: CASSTGTPRNRYIDTQYF. DNA for the CDR3: TGTGCCAGCAGCACCGGGACACCGCGAAATCGTTATATAGATACGCAGTATTTT.

The chain joins TRBV7-2 to TRBJ1-2; TRBD1 aligns across 8 bases. V trimming: 2 bases; J trimming: 0 bases; junction bases outside the gene matches: 5. The CDR3 spans 16 residues. Per the germline V gene, CDR1 is SGHTA and CDR2 is FQGNSA. CDR3 nucleotides: TGTGCCAGCAGCTTAAATCAGGGGGCCTCTAACTATGGCTACACCTTC. Its translation is CASSLNQGASNYGYTF.

In regard to this clone: A read error may produce the germline difference seen at one junction end. The rearrangement uses TRBV6-1 and TRBJ1-4; TRBD1 matches 8 bases. The germline CDR1 and CDR2 sequences are MNHNS and SASEGT. The CDR3 consists of 17 residues. The CDR3 protein is CASSEGLDRGTNEKLFF. The DNA for the CDR3 is TGTGCCAGCAGCGAAGGATTAGACAGGGGAACTAATGAAAAACTGTTTTTT.

V and J are TRBV15 and TRBJ1-2; 9 bases match TRBD1. The junction had 2 bases not matched to a gene; V was cut back by 5 bases and J by 4 bases. This CDR3 comprises 13 residues. Germline V gene lookup returns CDR1 LNHNV and CDR2 YYDKDF (reference sequence). The CDR3 loop is CATSLTGGYGYTF. The CDR3 nucleotides are TGTGCCACCAGCTTGACAGGGGGCTATGGCTACACCTTC. The entire variable domain, with the rest obtained from reference TRBV15 and TRBJ1-2, is as follows: DAMVIQNPRYQVTQFGKPVTLSCSQTLNHNVMYWYQQKSSQAPKLLFHYYDKDFNNEADTPDNFQSRRPNTSFCFLDIRSPGLGDTAMYLCATSLTGGYGYTFGSGTRLTVV.

The chain carries TRBV6-5 and TRBJ1-6; D is unclear. The CDR3 spans 13 residues. The V end was cut by 6 bases, the J end by 7 bases, with 10 bases between. Germline V gene data show CDR1 as MNHEY and CDR2 as SVGAGI. The CDR3 loop is CASRRAMNSPLHF. The CDR3 region has the DNA TGTGCCAGCAGGAGGGCAATGAATTCACCCCTCCACTTT.

This chain links TRBV5-1 with TRBJ2-5; 8 bases align to TRBD2. Germline assignment: CDR1 SGHRS and CDR2 YFSETQ. V lost 5 bases and J lost 4; bases outside the gene matches: 7. The CDR3 totals 14 residues. The CDR3 here is CASSAGGASETQYF. The CDR3 region has the DNA TGCGCCAGCAGTGCCGGGGGGGCCTCAGAGACCCAGTACTTC.

The chain couples TRBV27 to TRBJ1-3; 7 bases align to TRBD1. J lost 4 bases, V lost 10 bases, and 4 bases had no gene match. This CDR3 region has 12 residues. Germline V CDR1 and CDR2: MNHEY, SMNVEV (reference sequence). The CDR3 region has the DNA TGTGCCACCCAGGACAGGGGAAACACCATATATTTT. Protein: CATQDRGNTIYF.

The V and J genes are TRBV2 and TRBJ2-3, with 12 bases aligning to TRBD1. Trimming cost V 8 bases and J 5 bases; bases outside gene matches: 17. Germline assignment: CDR1 SNHLY and CDR2 FYNNEI. The CDR3 runs 18 residues. In DNA, the CDR3 is TGTGCCAGCGGAGTGAAGAGGGGACAGGGGGCGCTTAGAGATACGCAGTATTTT. The encoded protein is CASGVKRGQGALRDTQYF.

V and J are TRBV11-3 and TRBJ2-2; maybe TRBD1 (5 bases). Germline V gene sequence: CDR1 SGHNT, CDR2 YENEEA. CDR3 length equals 15 residues. V was pared by 0 bases and J by 4 bases, with 9 bases between. The DNA of the CDR3 is TGTGCCAGCAGCTTAGAAAGGGGTCTCACCGGGGAGCTGTTTTTT. Translating gives CASSLERGLTGELFF.

The chain employs TRBV10-1 and TRBJ2-2, with 11 bases aligning to TRBD1. Trimming took 6 bases from V and 4 from J; bases not matched to a gene: 4. The CDR3 consists of 15 residues. The V gene's germline CDR1 is WNHNN and CDR2 SYGVQD (reference sequence). CDR3 sequence (DNA): TGCGCCAGCAGAGGCGGGACAGGGGGCACCGGGGAGCTGTTTTTT. Residues: CASRGGTGGTGELFF.

The V call is TRBV6-2 or TRBV6-3, the J call TRBJ2-3, with 7 bases fitting TRBD2. The CDR3 is made up of 15 amino acids. Germline assignment: CDR1 MNHEY and CDR2 SVGEGT. V shed 6 bases, J shed 1 base, and the junction held 7 bases outside the gene matches. CDR3 residues: CASSRPSGGTDTQYF. The CDR3 DNA reads as TGTGCCAGCAGCCGTCCTAGCGGTGGCACAGATACGCAGTATTTT.

The chain links TRBV7-2 to TRBJ1-5, with 9 bases matching TRBD1. The CDR3 sequence is 15 residues long. The V and J ends lost 6 bases and 4 bases, in that order; junction bases with no gene match: 7. Germline CDR1 is SGHTA and CDR2 is FQGNSA. CDR3 sequence: CASSQRTGENQPQHF. The CDR3 nucleotides are TGTGCCAGCAGTCAAAGGACAGGGGAGAATCAGCCCCAGCATTTT.

The genes are TRBV3-1 (or the pseudogene TRBV3-2) and TRBJ2-3; 8 nucleotides match TRBD1. The junction had 6 bases not matched to a gene; V was cut back by 4 bases and J by 6 bases. The CDR3 loop spans 14 amino acids. The germline V gene has CDR1 LGHDT and CDR2 YNNKEL (reference sequence). CDR3 residues: CASSLRTGPDTQYF. CDR3 sequence (DNA): TGTGCCAGCAGCCTACGGACAGGGCCCGATACGCAGTATTTT.

The chain combines TRBV21-1 with TRBJ2-7; the DNA was not used to check the table's D call, TRBD2. TRBV21-1 is classified as a pseudogene. The CDR3 extends over 22 amino acids. The CDR3 region is CASSKAPAYSGRWERQSYEQYF. The CDR3 DNA is TGTGCCAGCAGCAAAGCCCCCGCCTATAGCGGGAGGTGGGAGAGACAGTCCTACGAGCAGTACTTC.

The chain uses TRBV9 and TRBJ1-3; D is undetermined. Germline CDR1 reads SGDLS; CDR2 reads YYNGEE. V dropped 3 bases and J dropped 0 bases, with 13 bases sitting between them. CDR3 length: 16 residues. The CDR3 here is CASSAGGIFSGNTIYF. The CDR3 nucleotides are TGTGCCAGCAGCGCGGGAGGGATTTTCTCTGGAAACACCATATATTTT.

Comment on this clone: The sample holds other DNA sequences that translate to the same CDR3. This chain connects TRBV5-1 to TRBJ2-1; 11 bases map to TRBD2. V lost 4 bases to trimming and J lost 6 bases; unmatched junction nucleotides: 3. The CDR3 has 14 residues. Germline lookup yields CDR1 SGHRS and CDR2 YFSETQ. CDR3 loop: CASSPGTSGNEQFF. CDR3 DNA sequence: TGCGCCAGCAGCCCCGGGACTAGCGGCAATGAGCAGTTCTTC.

This chain connects TRBV5-1 to TRBJ2-1; TRBD2 aligns across 8 bases. CDR1 and CDR2 from the germline V gene are SGHRS and YFSETQ. V shed 0 bases, J shed 6 bases, and the junction held 5 bases outside the gene matches. The CDR3 runs to 15 residues. The CDR3 sequence: CASSLASSGLNEQFF. The CDR3 bases are TGCGCCAGCAGCTTGGCTTCTAGCGGGCTCAATGAGCAGTTCTTC.

V and J are TRBV5-4 and TRBJ2-1; 13 bases fit TRBD2. V lost 4 bases, J lost 7 bases, and 8 bases stayed unmatched. CDR1 and CDR2 from the germline V gene are SGHNT and YYREEE (reference sequence). The CDR3 contains 16 residues. CDR3 loop: CASSLGTSGAWNEQFF. CDR3 DNA sequence: TGTGCCAGCAGCCTAGGGACTAGCGGGGCGTGGAATGAGCAGTTCTTC.

DNA for the CDR3: TGTGCCAGCAGTGATGCGGCTAATGAAAAACTGTTTTTT. It specifies CASSDAANEKLFF. The chain has TRBV6-1 and TRBJ1-4; D ambiguous. CDR1 and CDR2 (germline): MNHNS, SASEGT. V lost 3 bases and J 3 bases, leaving 5 bases between the germline ends. This CDR3 is 13 amino acids long.

CDR3 nucleotides: TGTGCCAGCAGTCCAGGACTAGCGGGAGGGGAAAACACCGGGGAGCTGTTTTTT. Amino acid sequence: CASSPGLAGGENTGELFF. This chain connects TRBV5-4 to TRBJ2-2, with 15 bases that match TRBD2. Germline V gene sequence: CDR1 SGHNT, CDR2 YYREEE (reference sequence). The CDR3 contains 18 residues. V dropped 5 bases and J dropped 2; count of bases not matched to a gene: 7. The full variable domain, with the rest looked up from reference TRBV5-4 and TRBJ2-2, is ETGVTQSPTHLIKTRGQQVTLRCSSQSGHNTVSWYQQALGQGPQFIFQYYREEENGRGNFPPRFSGLQFPNYSSELNVNALELDDSALYLCASSPGLAGGENTGELFFGEGSRLTVL.

The J gene is TRBJ2-1, the V gene TRBV6-5; D not certain. Trimming cost V 5 bases and J 3 bases, with 11 bases left between them. Germline assignment: CDR1 MNHEY and CDR2 SVGAGI. CDR3 length: 14 amino acids. The CDR3 loop reads CASSTRLYYNEQFF. In nucleotides, the CDR3 is TGTGCCAGCAGTACCAGACTTTACTACAATGAGCAGTTCTTC.

The chain employs TRBV4-2 and TRBJ1-1; 9 bases are shared with TRBD1. The V and J ends lost 3 bases and 4 bases, in that order; junction bases with no gene match: 9. The germline V gene encodes CDR1 LGHNA and CDR2 YNFKEQ. CDR3 length equals 16 residues. CDR3 sequence (DNA): TGTGCCAGCAGCCAGCCTACAGGGGGCGTGGGCACTGAAGCTTTCTTT. This translates into CASSQPTGGVGTEAFF.